The sequence of this T cell receptor (beta chain) was determined in a study of beta chain features in type 1 diabetes (dated by TCRdb to about 2018). About the investigation overall: No differences in mean age, gender distribution, total cell number or subset yield were found between patients and healthy donors. A total of around 110,000,000 sorted cells were examined across all samples, and RNA yield correlated strongly with the number of cells per subset. The study compared the TCRB repertoires of sorted circulating CD4+ T cell subsets in recently diagnosed type 1 diabetes patients with those in matched healthy donors. Regulatory and stem cell-like memory subsets were isolated from only 8 patients and roughly 8 healthy donors, whereas naive and central memory subsets came from all 30 or so donors. What the research found in general, with its limitations: Naive, central memory and regulatory TCRB repertoires appeared to be more alike among patients than among healthy donors. At VDJ recombination sites, patients with type 1 diabetes made fewer insertions and deleted more nucleotides, a pattern implying thymic rearrangement abnormalities. A moderate but significant shortening of TCRB CDR3 length was observed in type 1 diabetes patients in all four CD4+ subsets. PCR may preferentially amplify shorter templates, but because patient and control samples were amplified and corrected together, any resulting skew would affect both groups equally. Because cDNA was sequenced instead of genomic DNA, highly expressing activated cells could be over-represented, though the groups showed no difference in activation or CD3 levels. Because the HLA sub-analyses included only small numbers of individuals, any influence of HLA type on TCRB rearrangement was left unresolved.

Each donor gave one peripheral blood draw, approximately 110 mL on average, collected into heparinised tubes. Using a panel that included CD45RO, CCR7, CD25, CD127, CD95 and CD27, naive, central memory, regulatory and stem cell-like memory CD4+ T cells were sorted on a BD FACSAria II. Purity was above 95% for every sorted population. PBMCs were isolated right away by Lymphoprep density gradient centrifugation and were stained directly, without culture. To minimize batch effects, samples were stained and sorted in pairs, one healthy donor with one patient per experiment. In regard to this clone: The antigen this receptor binds is unknown. No per-base quality is available; no much larger clone lies one base away.

The entire isolated RNA was reverse transcribed using the High Capacity cDNA Reverse Transcription Kit, and thus expressed TCRB transcripts were sequenced. Naive, central memory and regulatory T cell samples underwent deep immunoSEQ sequencing, averaging around 3.9 million total reads per sample. Sorted cells were lysed in RLT buffer and RNA was extracted with DNase-treated RNeasy Micro or Mini kits, depending on cell number. To prevent cross-contamination, every cell subset was processed on its own, while patient and healthy donor samples were processed together. TCRB sequences were amplified from cDNA with the immunoSEQ multiplex PCR, producing 87-bp fragments spanning the CDR3 region. Sequencing of the amplicons was performed on the Illumina HiSeq platform. The published analysis was carried out like this. PCR bias was computationally corrected using synthetic template baselines, reads within Hamming distance 2 were collapsed, and singletons that could not be merged were discarded. Reads were aligned against IMGT to assign V, D and J genes, CDR3 length and insertions or deletions at six rearrangement sites. Within each subset, clonotype counts were normalized to sorted cell number, after which true diversity and Gini coefficients were computed with the tcR R package. The overlap coefficient, calculated on TCRB nucleotide sequences, was used to quantify repertoire sharing. As a proxy for the pre-selection repertoire, out-of-frame TCRB sequences from naive cells were analyzed. Here the immuneACCESS table is served through TCRdb, limited to in-frame sequences with V and J called. Missing clones are a known gap in these copies; in checked studies unresolved V genes cover under half, and the rest lacks a known reason. The DNA gave D and trimming, while V, J and clone size come from that table. The sample contains about 370,000 clones, about 14% of them found a single time. Approximately 0.02% of the sample belongs to the ten largest clones.

Trimming at the junction amounts to 6 bases on V and 5 bases on J, and the germline ends lie 7 bases apart. The CDR3, from cysteine to phenylalanine, totals 12 residues. Of all the DNA, just the CDR3 is kept, 36 bases in frame from base 1. CDR1 and CDR2, per the germline V gene, are MDHEN and SYDVKM. The sample comprised naive CD4+ T cells from blood. The sample's cell subset or site label is to be understood as: true naive CD4+ T cells. The V and J segments used are TRBV28 and TRBJ2-2; a confident D gene designation cannot be given. This sequence was found in a woman younger than 30 in good health. DNA sequence: TGTGCCAGCAGGGAGATTACCGGGGAGCTGTTTTTT. This translates into CASREITGELFF.